The rows below give T cell receptor beta chains drawn from one sample of a study of Ad26.COV2.S vaccination and SARS-CoV-2 variants. Profiled with immunoSEQ multiplex PCR; TCRdb holds only in-frame clones, not every one. The data show some 460,000 clones, approximately 90% seen once. The sample consisted of peripheral blood, taken in a trial of Ad26.COV2.S vaccine versus placebo. Receptors were obtained from a person aged 18-60 years who received the Ad26.COV2.S COVID-19 vaccine or a placebo. Both conserved end residues are part of each CDR3. Size tells how often a clone was seen (once, few, many) or the class of an expanded clone, and some rows leave it out.

j_call v_call clone_size cdr3_aa
TRBJ1-2 TRBV28 NA CASSIGQGNWHGYTF
TRBJ2-5 TRBV5-1 NA CASRPRGSTQETQYF
TRBJ1-2 TRBV6-5 NA CASRPSLNYGYTF
TRBJ2-1 TRBV5-4 NA CASRRLGQHEQFF
TRBJ2-5 TRBV4-1 NA CASSQDGVPIGGRQETQYF
TRBJ2-1 TRBV7-6 NA CASSLGSSGNSYNEQFF
TRBJ1-5 TRBV7-8 NA CASSFGQGSNQPQHF
TRBJ2-1 TRBV5-5 NA CASSPQGLAGPSHEQFF
TRBJ2-2 TRBV3-1/TRBV3-2 once CASSPYLAGVSGGELFF
TRBJ2-3 TRBV2 NA CASSPGLAGGTPVLTDTQYF
TRBJ2-3 TRBV6-2/TRBV6-3 NA CASSFRGVDTQYF
TRBJ1-2 TRBV28 once CASNVDSPYGYTF
TRBJ1-2 TRBV28 NA CASSLSPGQLYGYTF
TRBJ1-2 TRBV12-3/TRBV12-4 NA CASSPTPNYGYTF
TRBJ2-1 TRBV11-3 once CASSPSFGLAEGVNEQFF
TRBJ2-5 TRBV25-1 once CASSFQGGETQYF
TRBJ2-1 TRBV5-1 once CASSVRLGQAKFF
TRBJ1-2 TRBV15 NA CATSREGRSRDRDYGYTF
TRBJ2-3 TRBV6-5 NA CASSYPGAADTQYF
TRBJ2-1 TRBV9 NA CASSVAGWTAAYNEQFF
TRBJ1-3 TRBV9 few CASSATGNTIYF
TRBJ2-1 TRBV7-2 few CASSRGEDNEQFF
TRBJ2-6 TRBV2 NA CASSEALGTSGGSGANVLTF
TRBJ1-4 TRBV7-9 NA CASSSQGFVTEKLFF
TRBJ2-3 TRBV4-1 NA CASSQREGAFEIGTDTQYF
TRBJ1-1 TRBV30 NA CAWRVARKAFF
TRBJ2-7 TRBV5-5 once CASSLARAGGEQYF
TRBJ2-7 TRBV20-1 few CSAPTTYEQYF
TRBJ2-1 TRBV15 once CATSKDPGSYNEQFF